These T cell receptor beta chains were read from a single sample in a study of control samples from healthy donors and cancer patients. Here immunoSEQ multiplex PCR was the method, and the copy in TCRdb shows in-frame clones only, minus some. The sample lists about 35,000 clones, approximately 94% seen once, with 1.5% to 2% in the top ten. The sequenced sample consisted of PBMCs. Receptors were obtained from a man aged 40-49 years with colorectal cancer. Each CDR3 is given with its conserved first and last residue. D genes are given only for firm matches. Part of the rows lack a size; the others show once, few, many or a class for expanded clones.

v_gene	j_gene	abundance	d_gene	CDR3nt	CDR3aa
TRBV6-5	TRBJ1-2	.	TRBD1	TGTGCCAGCAGTATGGACAGGGCCGGCTACACCTTC	CASSMDRAGYTF
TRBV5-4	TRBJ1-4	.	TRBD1	TGTGCCAGCAGCTTGTCAAGACAGGGAAGTGAAAAACTGTTTTTT	CASSLSRQGSEKLFF
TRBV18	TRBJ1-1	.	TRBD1	TGTGCCAGCTCTCCCGGGACAGGGTTAGCCACTGAAGCTTTCTTT	CASSPGTGLATEAFF
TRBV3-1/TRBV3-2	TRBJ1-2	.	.	TGTGCCAGCAGCCAAGAAGGGACCGGTGGACGAACCTATGGCTACACCTTC	CASSQEGTGGRTYGYTF
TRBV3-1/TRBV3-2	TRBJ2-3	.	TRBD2	TGTGCCAGCAGCCAAGATTCTAGCGGGGGGACTAGCACAGATACGCAGTATTTT	CASSQDSSGGTSTDTQYF
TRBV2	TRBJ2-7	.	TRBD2	TGTGCCAGCAGTCCCGGACCGGGGGGCTCCTACGAGCAGTACTTC	CASSPGPGGSYEQYF
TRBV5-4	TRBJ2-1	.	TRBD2	TGTGCCAGCAGCTTGGGGGGACTAGCAGGGGAGCAGTTCTTC	CASSLGGLAGEQFF
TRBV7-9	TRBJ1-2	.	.	TGTGCCAGCATCACTGGAGACTATGGCTACACCTTC	CASITGDYGYTF
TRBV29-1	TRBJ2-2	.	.	TGCAGCGTTGAAGATGGAGTGAACACCGGGGAGCTGTTTTTT	CSVEDGVNTGELFF
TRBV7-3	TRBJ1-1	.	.	TGTGCCAGCAGCCCACAGGGGAACACTGAAGCTTTCTTT	CASSPQGNTEAFF
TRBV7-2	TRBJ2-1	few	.	TGTGCCAGCAGCTTTCTAATTTCGGATGAGCAGTTCTTC	CASSFLISDEQFF
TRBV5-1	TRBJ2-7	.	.	TGCGCCAGCAGCTTGGAGGGGACGGCCTACGAGCAGTACTTC	CASSLEGTAYEQYF
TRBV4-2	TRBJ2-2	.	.	TGTGCCAGCAGCCAAGATCAAGGGGCCAGGACCGGGGAGCTGTTTTTT	CASSQDQGARTGELFF
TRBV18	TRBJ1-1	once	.	TGTGCCAGCTCACCTATAAATGAAGCTTTCTTT	CASSPINEAFF
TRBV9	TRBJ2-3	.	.	TGTGCCAGCACCGAAGAGCGGGTAAGCACAGATACGCAGTATTTT	CASTEERVSTDTQYF
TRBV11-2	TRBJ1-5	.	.	TGTGCCAGCAGCTTCTCTGATAGCAATCAGCCCCAGCATTTT	CASSFSDSNQPQHF
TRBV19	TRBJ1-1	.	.	TGTGCCAGTAGTAGAGGGACACTTAACACTGAAGCTTTCTTT	CASSRGTLNTEAFF
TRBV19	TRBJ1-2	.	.	TGTGCCAGTAGGAAGGTTTTAGGATATGGCTACACCTTC	CASRKVLGYGYTF
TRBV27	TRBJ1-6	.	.	TGTGCCAGCAGCTATCTCGCGGGCCCACCCCTCCACTTT	CASSYLAGPPLHF
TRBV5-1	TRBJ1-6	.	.	TGCGCCAGCAGCTCCGAAGGCAGAGAAGACTATTCACCCCTCCACTTT	CASSSEGREDYSPLHF
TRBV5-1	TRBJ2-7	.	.	TGCGCCAGCAGCTTGGAACGCGGAAACTACGAGCAGTACTTC	CASSLERGNYEQYF
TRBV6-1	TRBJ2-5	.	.	TGTGCCAGCAGTGAGAAAGGGGGCCAAGAGACCCAGTACTTC	CASSEKGGQETQYF
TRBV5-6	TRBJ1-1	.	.	TGTGCCAGCAGCTTGGCCGGGGGCAGCCGGGGCACTGAAGCTTTCTTT	CASSLAGGSRGTEAFF
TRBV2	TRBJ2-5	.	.	TGTGCCAGCAGTGATGTGGCAGACCAGTACTTC	CASSDVADQYF
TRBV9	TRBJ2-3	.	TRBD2	TGTGCCAGCAGCGTGACTAGCGGGGGGGCGGATACGCAGTATTTT	CASSVTSGGADTQYF
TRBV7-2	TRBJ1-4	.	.	TGTGCCAGCTCGGGGGGTCGGGTTGAAAAACTGTTTTTT	CASSGGRVEKLFF
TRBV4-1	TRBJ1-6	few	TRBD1	TGCGCCAGCAGCCCAGGGAGGGGGCGAAGTGTAAGGTCACCCCTCCACTTT	CASSPGRGRSVRSPLHF
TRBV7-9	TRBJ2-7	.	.	TGTGCCAGCAGCTTACTTCAGGGGTGGAGCGAGCAGTACTTC	CASSLLQGWSEQYF
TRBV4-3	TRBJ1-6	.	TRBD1	TGCGCCAGCAGCCCCAAAGGGGGCCCGGATAATTCACCCCTCCACTTT	CASSPKGGPDNSPLHF
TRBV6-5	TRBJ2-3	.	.	TGTGCCAGCGCGGCGCCCGGTGGCGCAGATACGCAGTATTTT	CASAAPGGADTQYF
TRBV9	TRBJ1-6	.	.	TGTGCCAGCAGCCCCACCGGGACGGCGAATTCACCCCTCCACTTT	CASSPTGTANSPLHF
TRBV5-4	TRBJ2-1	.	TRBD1	TGTGCCAGCAGCCGAGGGACAGAACTGTCCTACAATGAGCAGTTCTTC	CASSRGTELSYNEQFF
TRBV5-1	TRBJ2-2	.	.	TGCGCCAGCAGCCCTCTGGACAGTTTGGGCACCGGGGAGCTGTTTTTT	CASSPLDSLGTGELFF
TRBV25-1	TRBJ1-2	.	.	TGTGCCAGCAGTGAACTTACAGGAGCCCCCTATGGCTACACCTTC	CASSELTGAPYGYTF
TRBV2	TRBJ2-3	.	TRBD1	TGTGCCAGCTACCGGGACAGGGACACAGATACGCAGTATTTT	CASYRDRDTDTQYF
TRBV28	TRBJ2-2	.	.	TGTGCCAGCAGTTTGTCCAGCGGGGAGCTGTTTTTT	CASSLSSGELFF
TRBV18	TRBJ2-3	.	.	TGTGCCAGCTCACTGCAGCGTACACCAAGCACAGATACGCAGTATTTT	CASSLQRTPSTDTQYF
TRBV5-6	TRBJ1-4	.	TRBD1	TGTGCCAGCAGCTTGGGGACAGGGACTAATGAAAAACTGTTTTTT	CASSLGTGTNEKLFF
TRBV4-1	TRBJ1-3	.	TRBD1	TGCGCCAGCAGCCTAACCGGCTGGGACAGGGATAGATGGTCTGGAAACACCATATATTTT	CASSLTGWDRDRWSGNTIYF
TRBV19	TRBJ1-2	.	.	TGTGCCAGTTCTACGTGGATCTATGGCTACACCTTC	CASSTWIYGYTF
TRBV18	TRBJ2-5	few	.	TGTGCCAGCTCACCACGTTCTTTGGAGACCCAGTACTTC	CASSPRSLETQYF
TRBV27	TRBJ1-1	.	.	TGTGCCAGCAGCAAATCCCGCAGGGAGAACACTGAAGCTTTCTTT	CASSKSRRENTEAFF
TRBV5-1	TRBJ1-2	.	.	TGCGCCAGCAGCTTGGCCGCGGAAAGCGGCTATGGCTACACCTTC	CASSLAAESGYGYTF
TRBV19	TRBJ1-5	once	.	TGTGCCAGTAAACACGGGACACCCAATCAGCCCCAGCATTTT	CASKHGTPNQPQHF
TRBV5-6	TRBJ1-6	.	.	TGTGCCAGCAGCGCAGGGACCCCTTCACCCCTCCACTTT	CASSAGTPSPLHF
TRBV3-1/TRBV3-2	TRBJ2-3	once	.	TGTGCCAGCAGCCAATGGGACACCAGAGGAGGGACGCAGTATTTT	CASSQWDTRGGTQYF
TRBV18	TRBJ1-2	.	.	TGTGCCAGCTCACCGCAAGGACGGCTACTTTATGGCTACACCTTC	CASSPQGRLLYGYTF